This passage covers 24 T cell receptor beta chains from one sample sequenced in a study of cytomegalovirus exposure and HLA in healthy donors. Both 60 Vbeta primers and 13 Jbeta primers went into the PCR. Assay: immunoSEQ multiplex PCR; the TCRdb copy retains only in-frame clones and omits some. The data contain 90,000 or so clones, about 78% of them singletons. The sample taken for sequencing was PBMCs. These receptors were obtained from a woman between 40 and 50 years old in good health and CMV-seronegative.

The chain combines TRBV5-1 with TRBJ2-5, with D possibly being TRBD1 (5 bases). The CDR3 is 12 residues long. Trimming removed 0 bases from V and 10 bases from J, with 10 bases in between. CDR1 is SGHRS, CDR2 YFSETQ, per germline. The CDR3 protein is CASSLDQGNQYF. The CDR3, as DNA: TGCGCCAGCAGCTTGGATCAGGGTAACCAGTACTTC.

This sequence joins TRBV7-2 and TRBJ1-1; TRBD1 matches 8 bases. V lost 5 bases, J lost 4 bases, and 9 bases stayed unmatched. The CDR3 runs to 15 residues. CDR1 and CDR2 from the germline V gene are SGHTA and FQGNSA. The CDR3 nucleotides are TGTGCCAGCAGCCCCCGGACAGGGATGGGCACTGAAGCTTTCTTT. Encoded protein: CASSPRTGMGTEAFF.

The V and J genes are TRBV5-1 and TRBJ2-7; 8 nucleotides match TRBD1. CDR3 length: 14 amino acids. The trim removed 1 base at V and 6 bases at J, leaving 6 bases unmatched. Germline V gene lookup returns CDR1 SGHRS and CDR2 YFSETQ. The CDR3 protein is CASSLLQGVPEQYF. CDR3 DNA: TGCGCCAGCAGCTTGCTACAGGGGGTTCCCGAGCAGTACTTC.

This chain uses TRBV10-3 with TRBJ2-3, with a weak D call TRBD1 (7 bases). Germline loops: CDR1 ENHRY, CDR2 SYGVKD. Trimming shortened V by 6 bases and J by 6 bases, and 16 bases separated the two germline ends. The CDR3 totals 14 residues. The CDR3 spells CAISPGQTRDTQYF. The CDR3 nucleotides read TGTGCCATCAGCCCGGGACAGACTAGGGATACGCAGTATTTT.

CDR3 in amino acids: CASSKSTSATSTDTQYF. In nucleotides, the CDR3 is TGTGCCAGCAGTAAATCGACTAGTGCCACTAGCACAGATACGCAGTATTTT. V is TRBV27 and J is TRBJ2-3, with a weak D call TRBD2 (6 bases). The V gene's germline CDR1 is MNHEY and CDR2 SMNVEV (reference sequence). The CDR3 runs to 17 residues. Trimming removed 5 bases at V and 0 bases at J, with 18 bases between.

V usage is TRBV6-4 and J usage is TRBJ2-3; 10 bases are a match to TRBD1. Unmatched junction bases numbered 7, after V lost 6 bases and J lost 1 base. Looked up from germline, CDR1 is MRHNA and CDR2 is SNTAGT. This CDR3 has 16 amino acids. CDR3: CASSATGTGGTDTQYF. DNA of the CDR3: TGTGCCAGCAGCGCCACAGGGACAGGGGGCACAGATACGCAGTATTTT.

The V and J genes are TRBV5-6 and TRBJ1-3; tentative D call: TRBD1 (6 bases). The CDR3 extends over 16 amino acids. Germline assignment: CDR1 SGHDT and CDR2 YYEEEE. With 4 bases removed from V and 0 bases from J, the gap between germline ends came to 14 bases. CDR3 sequence reads: CASSPIGRGSGNTIYF. CDR3 nucleotide sequence: TGTGCCAGCAGCCCAATTGGCAGGGGCTCTGGAAACACCATATATTTT.

The chain employs TRBV6-5 and TRBJ1-6; 7 bases agree with TRBD1. Germline CDR1 and CDR2: MNHEY and SVGAGI. The CDR3 has 15 residues. With V trimmed by 4 bases and J by 4 bases, 4 bases remained unmatched. The CDR3 nucleotides are TGTGCCAGCAGTTCCGGGGGACAGTATAATTCACCCCTCCACTTT. It codes for CASSSGGQYNSPLHF.

The genes are TRBV15 and TRBJ2-7; D perhaps matches TRBD1 (6 bases). The V gene lost 0 bases and the J gene lost 4 bases, with 13 bases spanning the gap. Germline CDR1 reads LNHNV; CDR2 reads YYDKDF (reference sequence). The CDR3 totals 15 residues. The CDR3 region has the DNA TGTGCCACCAGCAGAGACAGGGACACCTTTTACGAGCAGTACTTC. This sequence encodes CATSRDRDTFYEQYF. Full variable domain (outside the CDR3, taken from reference TRBV15 and TRBJ2-7): DAMVIQNPRYQVTQFGKPVTLSCSQTLNHNVMYWYQQKSSQAPKLLFHYYDKDFNNEADTPDNFQSRRPNTSFCFLDIRSPGLGDTAMYLCATSRDRDTFYEQYFGPGTRLTVT.

This chain links TRBV11-2 with TRBJ2-3; tentatively, D is TRBD2 (6 bases). V was clipped by 1 base and J by 1 base, with 9 bases between them. Germline V lookup: CDR1 SGHAT, CDR2 FQNNGV. The CDR3 contains 15 residues. DNA of the CDR3: TGTGCCAGCAGCTTAGTCGGGACTGGCACAGATACGCAGTATTTT. This translates into CASSLVGTGTDTQYF.

The CDR3, as DNA: TGTGCCAGCAGTTTAGCAGGGCCACTTAATAGCAATCAGCCCCAGCATTTT. This encodes CASSLAGPLNSNQPQHF. This chain uses TRBV28 with TRBJ1-5; tentative D call: TRBD1 (5 bases). The germline V gene has CDR1 MDHEN and CDR2 SYDVKM. This CDR3 spans 17 amino acids. V dropped 2 bases and J dropped 0 bases, with 14 bases sitting between them.

V gene TRBV27 combines with J gene TRBJ1-6, with D maybe TRBD1 (5 bases). The CDR3 sequence is 17 residues long. V lost 3 bases and J 0 bases, leaving 12 bases between the germline ends. Germline V gene sequence: CDR1 MNHEY, CDR2 SMNVEV (reference sequence). The CDR3 region has the DNA TGTGCCAGCAGTTTGACAGAGACGAGCTCCTATAATTCACCCCTCCACTTT. Translating it yields CASSLTETSSYNSPLHF.

The chain employs TRBV19 and TRBJ2-1; 8 nucleotides align to TRBD2. The CDR3 is 15 amino acids. V lost 3 bases and J lost 9; bases outside the gene matches: 10. The germline V gene encodes CDR1 LNHDA and CDR2 SQIVND (reference sequence). The CDR3 nucleotides read TGTGCCAGTAGTATTGTTAGGACTAGCTCCAGTGAGCAGTTCTTC. Its protein is CASSIVRTSSSEQFF.

DNA of the CDR3: TGTGCCAGCAGTGAATACCTAATGACTAGCGGGAGATCTGACGAGCAGTACTTC. Translating it yields CASSEYLMTSGRSDEQYF. The rearrangement uses TRBV6-1 and TRBJ2-7; TRBD2 agrees at 12 bases. The CDR3 is 18 amino acids. Germline V lookup: CDR1 MNHNS, CDR2 SASEGT. With 2 bases clipped from V and 5 bases from J, the junction kept 13 bases outside the gene matches.

The rearrangement links TRBV9 to TRBJ1-3; D possibly corresponds to TRBD1 (5 bases). Germline V lookup: CDR1 SGDLS, CDR2 YYNGEE. The CDR3 runs 15 residues. Trimming took off 0 bases at V and 2 bases at J, with 9 bases between the two ends. This CDR3 is CASSVGGDAGNTIYF. CDR3 coding DNA: TGTGCCAGCAGCGTAGGGGGGGACGCTGGAAACACCATATATTTT.

The V call is TRBV11-3, the J call TRBJ1-1; D not certain. CDR3 length equals 13 residues. Germline CDR1 is SGHNT and CDR2 is YENEEA. The ends were cut back, 0 bases at V and 4 bases at J, with 6 bases in the middle. The CDR3 loop is CASSLDRATEAFF. As DNA, the CDR3 is TGTGCCAGCAGCTTAGATCGAGCCACTGAAGCTTTCTTT.

V usage is TRBV10-1 and J usage is TRBJ1-5; TRBD1 agrees at 7 bases. Per germline, CDR1 WNHNN and CDR2 SYGVQD (reference sequence). J gave up 1 base and V 5 bases, and 8 bases lay outside the gene matches. The CDR3 contains 16 residues. For the CDR3, the DNA is TGCGCCAGCAGTATAGGGACAGCAAGGAGCAATCAGCCCCAGCATTTT. It yields the protein CASSIGTARSNQPQHF.

The chain links TRBV27 to TRBJ2-1, with no clear D. Germline V gene sequence: CDR1 MNHEY, CDR2 SMNVEV (reference sequence). V dropped 5 bases and J dropped 3 bases, with 11 bases sitting between them. The CDR3 contains 14 residues. The CDR3 loop reads CASSRSSHYNEQFF. In DNA, the CDR3 is TGTGCCAGCAGTAGAAGCTCCCACTACAATGAGCAGTTCTTC.

The chain has TRBV7-9 and TRBJ1-2; D ambiguous. V gave up 5 bases and J gave up 7 bases, with 20 bases separating them. Germline assignment: CDR1 SEHNR and CDR2 FQNEAQ (reference sequence). The CDR3 runs 15 residues. As DNA, the CDR3 is TGTGCCAGCAGCCAGAATCGGGGAGCCCTTCGTGGCTACACCTTC. Amino acid sequence: CASSQNRGALRGYTF.

This chain connects TRBV28 to TRBJ1-1; tentative D call: TRBD1 (5 bases). This CDR3 contains 12 residues. V was shortened by 4 bases and J by 7 bases, with 10 bases between the two germline ends. Germline assignment: CDR1 MDHEN and CDR2 SYDVKM. This CDR3 reads CASSWPQGEAFF. CDR3 in DNA: TGTGCCAGCAGTTGGCCGCAGGGTGAAGCTTTCTTT.

This chain uses TRBV7-8 with TRBJ2-3; 9 bases match TRBD2. The germline V gene has CDR1 SGHVS and CDR2 FQNEAQ. V was clipped by 5 bases and J by 4 bases; unmatched bases: 7. The CDR3 length is 15 residues. DNA of the CDR3: TGTGCCAGCAGCGTACTGACTAGCGGCGCAGATACGCAGTATTTT. Translation gives CASSVLTSGADTQYF.

The chain employs TRBV6-1 and TRBJ2-5; TRBD1 matches at 9 bases. Trimming took 5 bases from V and 5 from J; bases not matched to a gene: 9. From germline, CDR1 is MNHNS and CDR2 SASEGT. This CDR3 region has 15 residues. CDR3 in amino acids: CASSFTGGVGETQYF. CDR3 nucleotide sequence: TGTGCCAGCAGTTTTACAGGGGGCGTCGGGGAGACCCAGTACTTC.

This clone was seen a few times. The chain links TRBV5-5 to TRBJ2-7; no firm D call. Germline V gene data show CDR1 as SGHKS and CDR2 as YYEKEE (reference sequence). This CDR3 contains 16 residues. V dropped 3 bases and J dropped 2 bases, with 18 bases sitting between them. CDR3 protein: CASSSSSKSIPYEQYF. In DNA, the CDR3 is TGTGCCAGCAGCTCCAGTTCAAAATCCATACCCTACGAGCAGTACTTC.

The V and J genes are TRBV2 and TRBJ2-7, with 9 bases matching TRBD1. CDR1 and CDR2 from the germline V gene are SNHLY and FYNNEI. CDR3 length equals 15 residues. V gave up 2 bases and J gave up 5 bases; unmatched junction bases: 7. The CDR3 is CASSERGTGIHEQYF. Written as DNA, the CDR3 is TGTGCCAGCAGTGAAAGAGGGACAGGGATCCACGAGCAGTACTTC.